This TCR beta chain came from a study of blood T cell repertoires in COVID-19 (dated by TCRdb to the early 2020s). Turning to the overall study: The collaborator samples originated in the United States, Italy and Spain and spanned the acute and convalescent phases of COVID-19. The sample metadata nearly always contained a de-identified subject ID, COVID-19 status, age in years and sex. The prospective study material was composed of cDNA or gDNA derived from T cells, B-cell-depleted T cells, or PBMCs. Deeply sampled blood TCRbeta repertoires from subjects exposed to, actively infected with, or recovered from COVID-19 were included in the dataset. HLA class I and class II types, where available, came from metadata supplied by the sample provider rather than from assay-based typing. The repertoires were released in a freely available public database intended as a resource for research on the immune response to SARS-CoV-2. The samples were drawn from the first 160 participants of the ongoing ImmuneRACE study and from about 1,200 subjects provided by 6 global collaborators.

Whole blood was collected in K2EDTA tubes by collaborating institutions according to the institutions' own protocols. Collaborator samples were shipped for TCRbeta analysis as frozen whole blood, isolated PBMCs, or DNA extracted from either sample type. V is shortened by 0 bases, J by 8 bases, and the region joining them spans 14 bases. The germline V gene yields SGHDT for CDR1 and YYEEEE for CDR2. The CDR3 starts with the cysteine, ends with the phenylalanine, and has 14 residues. The retained sequence is limited to the CDR3, 42 bases, with the frame set at the first base. General study outcomes and caveats: How much clinical and demographic metadata was included differed by source and by participant, and the metadata was provided uncurated.

Turning to this clone: Its antigen specificity is not known. The input lacks base qualities; no much larger clone sits a single base away.

TCRbeta CDR3 regions were amplified from genomic DNA using the immunoSEQ Assay, a bias-controlled multiplex PCR. The published analysis was carried out like this. The number of nucleated cells in each sample was estimated from the amplification of reference gene primers within the assay. Sequence reads were collapsed and filtered to measure the absolute abundance of every unique TCRbeta CDR3 rearrangement. For each sample, productive Simpson clonality was calculated as the square root of Simpson's diversity index across productive rearrangements. In TCRdb, the immuneACCESS table is reduced to in-frame sequences with V and J assigned. These tables do not hold every clone; where another copy was compared, an unresolved V gene accounts for under half, and the others remain unexplained. That table furnishes V, J and clone size, whereas the DNA furnished D and trimming. The sample table lists 100,000 or so clones, approximately 85% of them with a count of one. Around 4.1% of the sample goes to the ten largest clones.

The sequencing input was peripheral blood. The V and J genes are TRBV5-6 and TRBJ1-2; TRBD1 is possibly the D segment (6 matching bases). The receptor comes from a man aged 45-60 years with acute or convalescent COVID-19. The bases are TGTGCCAGCAGCTTGGGGGCAGGGGCGAGGGGCTACACCTTC. It encodes CASSLGAGARGYTF.